This T cell receptor (beta chain) came from a study of T cell responses to AZD1222 COVID-19 vaccine (dated by TCRdb to the early 2020s). The study in broad terms: Because spike-specific TCR depth and breadth did not differ between the two schedules, AZD1222 recipients who got a second dose at roughly 4 weeks were pooled with those who got a second dose at roughly 12 weeks. A total of approximately 240 trial participants underwent TCR sequencing, of whom 207 received two doses of AZD1222 and around 25 received two doses of the MenACWY control vaccine. Enrollment into the trials was organized by age into subgroups of 18-55, 56-69 and 70-plus years, and those subgroups contained 148, 28 and 57 TCR-sequenced participants, respectively.

The CDR3 regions of human TCRbeta chains were subjected to immunosequencing. On the authors' methods: TCRs in the repertoires were compared against a reference library of SARS-CoV-2-specific TCRs that had been generated with the MIRA antigen-specificity platform. Breadth was defined as the fraction of unique TCRs that were SARS-CoV-2-associated, and depth was defined as the fraction of total T cells that were SARS-CoV-2-associated. Using the MIRA data, each spike-specific TCR was assigned both to the spike region to which the TCR was reactive and to a CD4 or CD8 class. Log10-transformed breadth and depth values were compared by one-way ANOVA with Sidak's multiple comparisons tests. TCRdb retrieved this table from immuneACCESS and kept in-frame rearrangements only. Not all clones are present; in checked studies, unresolved V genes account for under half, and no reason is known for the remainder. For V, J and clone size, that table is used; D and trimming come from the DNA. In this sample the table shows 95,000 to 110,000 clones, 87% of which occur a single time. Over 3.5% of the sample goes to the ten largest clones.

Read against the paper, the sample's time point label means: baseline before first vaccination. Samples from vaccinated people were obtained from the UK trials COV001 and COV002, which included a single-blind randomized controlled phase 2/3 trial of AZD1222 (ChAdOx1 nCoV-19) in healthy adults. Trial participant PBMC samples were collected at day 0 and day 28 after the second dose for TCRbeta chain sequencing. Including the terminal cysteine and phenylalanine, the CDR3 comprises 21 residues. Left in the record is the CDR3 DNA by itself, 63 bases read in frame from the first base. CDR1 and CDR2 are read off the germline V gene as LGHNT and FRNRAP. V ends up 1 base short and J 7 bases short, with an unmatched junction base count of 20. Summary of the overall study and its limitations: The 56-69-year group was small, and its depth increase did not reach significance, likely because of low power. Participants were mostly white British and included more females than males, and it was suggested by the authors that clonal diversity may have been underestimated. Conclusions about previously exposed vaccinees are limited, since just a handful of AZD1222 recipients were seropositive for SARS-CoV-2 at baseline. After two AZD1222 doses, spike-specific TCR breadth and depth were significantly higher than at day 0 and than in MenACWY recipients. CD4 TCRs associated with the vaccine covered the entire spike protein, and the dominant responses were in regions 160-218 and 743-854. Because no samples from the day 14 peak response were available, repertoires could be characterized only after the peak T cell response. Reportedly, almost half of the unique spike-specific TCRs recognized epitopes lying outside the regions that are mutated in the B.1.351 and B.1.1.7 variants.

Turning to this clone: Its antigen is still unknown. Nothing much larger sits one base from this clone, and base qualities are not available.

The sequenced sample was peripheral blood, obtained on day 0 of AZD1222 vaccination. The V gene is TRBV12-5 and the J gene is TRBJ2-2, with 11 bases matching TRBD2. The source of this sequence is an adult in good health. The CDR3 reads CASGLALRSGRDYPVGGELFF. The DNA sequence follows: TGTGCTAGTGGTTTGGCCCTACGTAGCGGGAGGGATTACCCCGTGGGCGGGGAGCTGTTTTTT.